This T cell receptor (beta chain) was captured by sequencing in a study of neoadjuvant anti-PD-1 for oral cavity cancer (dated by TCRdb to about 2021). Study-wide context: Before curative-intent surgical resection, most patients were given three to four biweekly doses of nivolumab at 3 mg/kg. A fourth nivolumab dose was given around day 43 to patients without progression, and definitive surgical resection was performed in those patients on days 50-56. Under RECIST 1.1, patients with complete response, partial response or stable disease were classed as responders, and patients with progression were classed as non-responders. There were about a dozen patients in the parent correlative cohort, and the response rate was roughly 33%.

For deep sequencing of PBMC libraries, mostly approximately 460 ng of input genomic DNA was used, and six replicates were run per sample. The immunoSEQ hsTCRbeta kit was used to prepare TCRbeta libraries according to the manufacturer's instructions. An Illumina NovaSeq 6000 S4 flow cell was used to sequence the final libraries, which had first been combined to 3 nM. In the original analysis: The immunoSEQ Analyzer handled quality control and preprocessing of the raw data. The analysis was restricted to productive rearrangements, with each unique CDR3 amino acid sequence defining a clonotype. Repertoire clonality was estimated as the Gini-Simpson index, computed with the R package tcR. Student's t test was used to compare Gini indices, while Pearson correlation assessed associations with tumor size change. TCRdb took this table from immuneACCESS and kept in-frame rearrangements with V and J called. Such tables lack part of the clones; where checked against another copy, unresolved V genes explain under half of the gap, and the rest is unexplained. That table furnishes V, J and clone size, whereas the DNA furnished D and trimming. The sample has about 80,000 clones on record, under 85% of them singletons. Over 2.5% of the sample is in the top ten clones.

Trimming removed 2 bases from V and 3 bases from J, leaving 11 bases between the germline ends. From its cysteine to its phenylalanine, the CDR3 spans 15 amino acids. The entry retains the CDR3 DNA only, 45 bases that are in frame from base 1. Looking up the germline V gene yields CDR1 MNHNS and CDR2 SASEGT. Overall study results and their limits: Higher pretreatment blood TCRbeta clonality and lower post-treatment tumor TCRbeta clonality were correlated with higher pretreatment blood Treg/Th17 ratios. Only a few patients per response group were included in the TCR analyses, and the authors called for validation in larger cohorts. Within PBMCs, T cell clonality (Gini index) was significantly higher in non-responders than responders after neoadjuvant nivolumab.

As to this clone: Its antigen is still unknown. One base away there is no much larger clone; base qualities are not given.

The time point label for this specimen denotes: before neoadjuvant nivolumab. Patients were newly diagnosed with stage II-IVA oral cavity squamous cell carcinoma and had received no prior systemic or radiation treatment. Everyone in the cohort had locally advanced, HPV-negative oral cavity squamous cell carcinoma. Peripheral blood mononuclear cells were analyzed directly and were not maintained or expanded in culture. Samples were obtained from a longitudinal correlative study of a single-arm phase II trial of neoadjuvant nivolumab in oral cavity squamous cell carcinoma. Genomic DNA-based TCRbeta sequencing was performed on subject-matched pre- and post-treatment PBMCs and tumors from three responders and three non-responders. Peripheral blood mononuclear cells were drawn once before nivolumab treatment and a second time after treatment, when surgery took place. Genomic DNA was isolated from PBMCs using the Maxwell RSC DNA from Cells kit.

This receptor was identified in a person between 40 and 80 years old with oral cavity squamous cell carcinoma. Here the chain combines TRBV6-1 and TRBJ2-1; the D gene could be TRBD1 or TRBD2, each one agreeing over 5 bases. The starting material was PBMCs, obtained before nivolumab (anti-PD-1) treatment. The CDR3 protein sequence reads: CASSERDRIYNEQFF. The bases read TGTGCCAGCAGTGAAAGGGACCGCATCTACAATGAGCAGTTCTTC.